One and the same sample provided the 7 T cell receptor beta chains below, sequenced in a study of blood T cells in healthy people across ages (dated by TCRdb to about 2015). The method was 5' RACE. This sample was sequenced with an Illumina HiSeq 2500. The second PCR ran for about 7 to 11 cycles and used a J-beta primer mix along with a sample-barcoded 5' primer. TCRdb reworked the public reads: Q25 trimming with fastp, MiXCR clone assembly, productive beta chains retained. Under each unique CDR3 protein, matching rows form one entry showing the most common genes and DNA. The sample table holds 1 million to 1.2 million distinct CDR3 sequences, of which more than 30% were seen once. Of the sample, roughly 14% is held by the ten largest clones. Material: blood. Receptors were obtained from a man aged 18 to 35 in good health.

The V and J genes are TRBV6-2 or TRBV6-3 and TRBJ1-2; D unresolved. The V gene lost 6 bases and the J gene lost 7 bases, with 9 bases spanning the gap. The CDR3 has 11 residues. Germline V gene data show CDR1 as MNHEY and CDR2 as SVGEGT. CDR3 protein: CASSTERGYTF. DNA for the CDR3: TGTGCCAGCAGCACGGAACGTGGCTACACCTTC.

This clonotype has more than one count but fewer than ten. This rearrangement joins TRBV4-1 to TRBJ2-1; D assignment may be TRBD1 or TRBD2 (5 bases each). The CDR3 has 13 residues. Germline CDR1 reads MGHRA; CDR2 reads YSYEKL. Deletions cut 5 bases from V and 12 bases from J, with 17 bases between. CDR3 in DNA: TGCGCCAGCAGCGGAACCGGGACCCTAACGCAGTTCTTC. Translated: CASSGTGTLTQFF.

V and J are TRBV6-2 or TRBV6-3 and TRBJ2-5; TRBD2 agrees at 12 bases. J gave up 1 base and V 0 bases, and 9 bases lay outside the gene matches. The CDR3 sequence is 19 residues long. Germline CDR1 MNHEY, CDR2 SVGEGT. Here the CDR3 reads CASSYSMLAGGRTQETQYF. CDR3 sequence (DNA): TGTGCCAGCAGTTACTCGATGCTAGCGGGGGGGCGGACCCAAGAGACCCAGTACTTC.

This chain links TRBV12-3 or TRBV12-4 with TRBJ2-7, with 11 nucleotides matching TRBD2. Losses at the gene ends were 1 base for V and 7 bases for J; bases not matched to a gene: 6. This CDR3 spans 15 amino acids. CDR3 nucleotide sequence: TGTGCCAGCAGTTTAGTTAGCGGGGGGGCCGGTGAGCAGTACTTC. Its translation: CASSLVSGGAGEQYF.

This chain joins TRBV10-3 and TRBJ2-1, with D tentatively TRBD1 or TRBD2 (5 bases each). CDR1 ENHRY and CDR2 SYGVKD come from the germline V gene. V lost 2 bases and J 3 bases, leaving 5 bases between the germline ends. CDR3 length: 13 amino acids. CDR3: CAISEGGYNEQFF. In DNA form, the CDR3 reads TGTGCCATCAGTGAGGGGGGCTACAATGAGCAGTTCTTC.

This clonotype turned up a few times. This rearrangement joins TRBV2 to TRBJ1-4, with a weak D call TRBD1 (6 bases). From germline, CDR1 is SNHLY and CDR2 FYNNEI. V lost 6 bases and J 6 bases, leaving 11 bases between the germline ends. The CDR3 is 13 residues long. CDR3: CASRRAGDEKLFF. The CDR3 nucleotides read TGTGCCAGCAGGAGGGCAGGGGATGAAAAACTGTTTTTT.

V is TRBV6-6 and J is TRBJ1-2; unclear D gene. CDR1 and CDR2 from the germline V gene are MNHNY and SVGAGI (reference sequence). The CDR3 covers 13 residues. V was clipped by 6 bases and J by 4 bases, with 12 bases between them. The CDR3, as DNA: TGTGCCAGCAGGTCGGGTACTCCCTATGGCTACACCTTC. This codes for CASRSGTPYGYTF.